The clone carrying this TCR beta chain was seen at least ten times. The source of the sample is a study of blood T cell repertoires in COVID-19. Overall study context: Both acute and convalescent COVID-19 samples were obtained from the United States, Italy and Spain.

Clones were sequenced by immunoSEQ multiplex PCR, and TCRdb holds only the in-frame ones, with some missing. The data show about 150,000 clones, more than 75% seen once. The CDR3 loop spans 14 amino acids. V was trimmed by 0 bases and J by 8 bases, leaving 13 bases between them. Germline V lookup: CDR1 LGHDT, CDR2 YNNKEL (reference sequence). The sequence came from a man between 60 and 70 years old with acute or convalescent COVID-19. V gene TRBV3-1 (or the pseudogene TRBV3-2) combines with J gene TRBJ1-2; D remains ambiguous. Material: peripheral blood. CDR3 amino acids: CASSQDALGEGYTF. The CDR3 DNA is TGTGCCAGCAGCCAAGATGCCCTCGGAGAGGGCTACACCTTC.